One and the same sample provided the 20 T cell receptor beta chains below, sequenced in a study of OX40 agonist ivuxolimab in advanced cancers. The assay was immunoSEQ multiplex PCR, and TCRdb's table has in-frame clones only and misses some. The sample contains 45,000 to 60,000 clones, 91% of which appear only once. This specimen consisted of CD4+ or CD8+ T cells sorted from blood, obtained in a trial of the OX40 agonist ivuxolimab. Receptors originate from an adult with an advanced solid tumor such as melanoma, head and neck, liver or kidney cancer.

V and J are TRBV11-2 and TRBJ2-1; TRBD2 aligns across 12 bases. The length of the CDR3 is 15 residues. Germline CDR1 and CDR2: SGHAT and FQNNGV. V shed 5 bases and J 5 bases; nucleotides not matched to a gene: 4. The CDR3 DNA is TGTGCCAGCAGCATAGGACTAGCGGGGAACAATGAGCAGTTCTTC. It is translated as CASSIGLAGNNEQFF.

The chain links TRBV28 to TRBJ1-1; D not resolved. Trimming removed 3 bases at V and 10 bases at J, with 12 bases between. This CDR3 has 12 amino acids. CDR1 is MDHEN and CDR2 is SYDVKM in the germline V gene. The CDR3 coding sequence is TGTGCCAGCAGTTTGAATCAGCGGGGAGCTTTCTTT. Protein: CASSLNQRGAFF.

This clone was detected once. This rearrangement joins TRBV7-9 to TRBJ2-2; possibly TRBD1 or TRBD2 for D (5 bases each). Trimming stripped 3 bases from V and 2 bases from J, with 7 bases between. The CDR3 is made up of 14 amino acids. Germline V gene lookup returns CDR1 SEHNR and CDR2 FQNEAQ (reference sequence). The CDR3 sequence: CASSLGRNTGELFF. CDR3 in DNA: TGTGCCAGCAGCTTGGGACGAAACACCGGGGAGCTGTTTTTT. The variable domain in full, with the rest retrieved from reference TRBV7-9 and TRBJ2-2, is DTGVSQNPRHKITKRGQNVTFRCDPISEHNRLYWYRQTLGQGPEFLTYFQNEAQLEKSRLLSDRFSAERPKGSFSTLEIQRTEQGDSAMYLCASSLGRNTGELFFGEGSRLTVL.

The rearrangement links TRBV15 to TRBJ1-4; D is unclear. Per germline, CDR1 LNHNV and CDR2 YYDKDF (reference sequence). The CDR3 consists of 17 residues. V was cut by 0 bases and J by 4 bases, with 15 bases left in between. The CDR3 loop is CATSRDGGHRSNEKLFF. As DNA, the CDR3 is TGTGCCACCAGCAGAGATGGAGGGCATAGGAGTAATGAAAAACTGTTTTTT.

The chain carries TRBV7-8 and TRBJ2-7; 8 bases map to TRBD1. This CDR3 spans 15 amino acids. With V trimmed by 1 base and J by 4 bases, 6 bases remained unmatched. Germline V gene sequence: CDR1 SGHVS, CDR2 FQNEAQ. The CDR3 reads CASSLDQGAVYEQYF. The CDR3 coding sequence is TGTGCCAGCAGCTTAGATCAGGGGGCTGTATACGAGCAGTACTTC.

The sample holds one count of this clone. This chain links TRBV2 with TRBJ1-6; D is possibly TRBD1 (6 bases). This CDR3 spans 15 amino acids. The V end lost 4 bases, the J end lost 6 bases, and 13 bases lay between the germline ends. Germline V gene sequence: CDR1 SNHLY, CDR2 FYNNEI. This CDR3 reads CASSGLGAGNSPLHF. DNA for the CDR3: TGTGCCAGCAGTGGTTTGGGGGCGGGTAATTCACCCCTCCACTTT.

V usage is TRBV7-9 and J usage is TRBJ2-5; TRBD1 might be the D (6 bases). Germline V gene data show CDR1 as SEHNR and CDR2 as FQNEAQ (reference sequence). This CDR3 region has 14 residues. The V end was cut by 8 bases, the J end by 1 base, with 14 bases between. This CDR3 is CASSRAGAQETQYF. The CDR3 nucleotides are TGTGCCAGCTCTAGGGCAGGGGCCCAAGAGACCCAGTACTTC.

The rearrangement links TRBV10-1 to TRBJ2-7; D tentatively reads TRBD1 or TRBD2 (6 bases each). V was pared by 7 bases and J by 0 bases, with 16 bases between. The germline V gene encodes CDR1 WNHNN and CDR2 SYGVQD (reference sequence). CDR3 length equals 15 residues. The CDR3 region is CASKKGGRSSYEQYF. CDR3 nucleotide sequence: TGCGCCAGCAAAAAGGGGGGCAGGAGCTCCTACGAGCAGTACTTC.

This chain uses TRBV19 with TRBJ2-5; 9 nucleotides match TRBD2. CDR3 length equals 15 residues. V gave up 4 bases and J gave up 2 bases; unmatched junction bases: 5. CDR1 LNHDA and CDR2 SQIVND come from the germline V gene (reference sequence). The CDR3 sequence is CASSRLAVYQETQYF. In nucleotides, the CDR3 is TGTGCCAGTAGTAGACTAGCGGTCTATCAAGAGACCCAGTACTTC.

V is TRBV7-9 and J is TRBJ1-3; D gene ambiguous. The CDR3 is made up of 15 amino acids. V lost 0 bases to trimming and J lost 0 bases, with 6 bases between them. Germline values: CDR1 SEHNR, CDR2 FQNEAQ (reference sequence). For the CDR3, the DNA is TGTGCCAGCAGCTTAGCGGCAGGCTCTGGAAACACCATATATTTT. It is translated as CASSLAAGSGNTIYF.

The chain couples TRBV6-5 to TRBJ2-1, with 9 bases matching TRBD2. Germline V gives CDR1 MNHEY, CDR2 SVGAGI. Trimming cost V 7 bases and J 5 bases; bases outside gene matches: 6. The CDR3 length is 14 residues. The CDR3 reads CASIHSGGNNEQFF. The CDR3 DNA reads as TGTGCCAGCATTCACAGCGGGGGGAACAATGAGCAGTTCTTC.

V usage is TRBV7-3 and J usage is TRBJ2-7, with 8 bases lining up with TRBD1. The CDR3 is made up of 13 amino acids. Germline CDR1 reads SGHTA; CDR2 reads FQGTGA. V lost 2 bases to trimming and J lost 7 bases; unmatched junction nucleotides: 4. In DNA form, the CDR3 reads TGTGCCAGCAGCTTAGAGGGACAGGCAGAGCAGTACTTC. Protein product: CASSLEGQAEQYF.

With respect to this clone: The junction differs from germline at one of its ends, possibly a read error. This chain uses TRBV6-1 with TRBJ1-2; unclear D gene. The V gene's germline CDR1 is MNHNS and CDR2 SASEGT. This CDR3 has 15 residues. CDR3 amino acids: CASSEAGQSNYGYTF. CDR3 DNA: TGTGCCAGCAGTGAAGCCGGGCAGTCTAATTATGGCTACACCTTC.

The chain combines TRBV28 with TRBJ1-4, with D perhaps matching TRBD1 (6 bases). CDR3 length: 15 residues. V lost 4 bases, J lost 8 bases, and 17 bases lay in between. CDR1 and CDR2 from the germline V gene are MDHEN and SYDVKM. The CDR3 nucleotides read TGTGCCAGCAGTTCAACCGGGACATCATGGGAAAAACTGTTTTTT. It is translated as CASSSTGTSWEKLFF.

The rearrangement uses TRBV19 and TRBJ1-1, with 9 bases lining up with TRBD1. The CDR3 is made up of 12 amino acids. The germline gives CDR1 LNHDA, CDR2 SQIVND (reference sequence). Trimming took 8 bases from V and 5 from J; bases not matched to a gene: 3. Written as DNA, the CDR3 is TGTGCCAGTGGGACAGGGTGGACTGAAGCTTTCTTT. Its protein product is CASGTGWTEAFF.

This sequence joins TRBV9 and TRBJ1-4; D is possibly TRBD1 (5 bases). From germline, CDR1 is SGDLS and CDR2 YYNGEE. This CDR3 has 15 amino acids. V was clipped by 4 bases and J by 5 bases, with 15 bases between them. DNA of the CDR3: TGTGCCAGCAGCCCCGGGTGGGGGGGGAATGAAAAACTGTTTTTT. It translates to CASSPGWGGNEKLFF.

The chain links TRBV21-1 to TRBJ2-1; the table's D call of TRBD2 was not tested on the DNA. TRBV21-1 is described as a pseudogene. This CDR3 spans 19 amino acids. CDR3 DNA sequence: TGTGCCAGCAGCAAAATACTAGCGGGGGAAAGGGAATCCTACAATGAGCAGTTCTTC. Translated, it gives CASSKILAGERESYNEQFF.

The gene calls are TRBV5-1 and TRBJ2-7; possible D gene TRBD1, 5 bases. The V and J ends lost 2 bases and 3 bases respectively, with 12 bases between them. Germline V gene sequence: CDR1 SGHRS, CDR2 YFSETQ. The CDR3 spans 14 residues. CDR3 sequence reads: CASSFYGQDYEQYF. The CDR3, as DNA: TGCGCCAGCAGCTTTTACGGACAAGACTACGAGCAGTACTTC.

In nucleotides, the CDR3 is TGTGCTAGTGGCCGTGATTCGGGTTATGGCTACACCTTC. This translates into CASGRDSGYGYTF. The chain couples TRBV12-5 to TRBJ1-2; D not resolved. Per the germline V gene, CDR1 is LGHNT and CDR2 is FRNRAP. V was trimmed by 6 bases and J by 5 bases, leaving 13 bases between them. The CDR3 is 13 amino acids.

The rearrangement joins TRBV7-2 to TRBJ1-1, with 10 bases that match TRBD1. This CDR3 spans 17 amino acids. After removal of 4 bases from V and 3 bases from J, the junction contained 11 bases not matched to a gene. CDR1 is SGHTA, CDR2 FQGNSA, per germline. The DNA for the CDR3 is TGTGCCAGCAGCTCGCCAAGGGACAGGGGTATGCACACTGAAGCTTTCTTT. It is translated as CASSSPRDRGMHTEAFF.